This TCR beta chain originates from a study of blood T cell repertoires in COVID-19. Study as a whole: Sites in the United States, Italy and Spain provided acute and convalescent COVID-19 samples.

The V end lost 0 bases, the J end lost 4 bases, and 7 bases lay between the germline ends. The CDR3 extends over 14 amino acids. Per the germline V gene, CDR1 is MNHNY and CDR2 is SVGAGI (reference sequence). Methods used by the authors: Cell counts per sample came from amplifying reference gene primers. Sequenced by immunoSEQ multiplex PCR; TCRdb stores in-frame clones only, minus some. V and J calls plus clone size are reproduced from that table; the DNA served to infer D and trimming. The repertoire holds 90,000 or so clones, less than 90% seen once, with 3.8% in the top ten. This receptor was taken from a man aged 60 to 75 with acute or convalescent COVID-19. Specimen: peripheral blood. The chain uses TRBV6-6 and TRBJ2-1; the D is unclear. In nucleotides, the CDR3 is TGTGCCAGCAGTTACTCGCCAGAATACAATGAGCAGTTCTTC. Translation gives CASSYSPEYNEQFF.